This entry lists 20 T cell receptor beta chains sequenced from one sample in a study of cytomegalovirus exposure and HLA in healthy donors. Sequencing was performed with immunoSEQ multiplex PCR; in TCRdb, only in-frame clones are kept and a portion is missing. The sample consists of approximately 150,000 clones, approximately 90% of them appearing once. The sample consisted of PBMCs. Every receptor here comes from a man aged 18-30 years in good health and CMV-seropositive.

The V call is TRBV28, the J call TRBJ1-6, with 12 positions matching TRBD1. The J segment lost 10 bases and the V segment lost 6 bases, leaving 7 bases of the junction unmatched. The CDR3 totals 15 residues. The germline V gene has CDR1 MDHEN and CDR2 SYDVKM. Here the CDR3 reads CASRLAGTGGSPLHF. CDR3 coding DNA: TGTGCCAGCAGACTTGCCGGGACAGGGGGCTCACCCCTCCACTTT. The variable domain in full, with the rest retrieved from reference TRBV28 and TRBJ1-6, is DVKVTQSSRYLVKRTGEKVFLECVQDMDHENMFWYRQDPGLGLRLIYFSYDVKMKEKGDIPEGYSVSREKKERFSLILESASTNQTSMYLCASRLAGTGGSPLHFGNGTRLTVT.

The chain employs TRBV7-8 and TRBJ2-3; no clear D gene. The CDR3 runs 14 residues. The V gene's germline CDR1 is SGHVS and CDR2 FQNEAQ. V was clipped by 6 bases and J by 4 bases, with 14 bases between them. As DNA, the CDR3 is TGTGCCAGCAGGGCCACTATCGGCGCAGATACGCAGTATTTT. Amino acids: CASRATIGADTQYF.

The chain has TRBV7-2 and TRBJ2-5; D call uncertain. Germline loops: CDR1 SGHTA, CDR2 FQGNSA. Trimming took off 5 bases at V and 5 bases at J, with 9 bases between the two ends. The CDR3 runs 12 residues. The CDR3 region has the DNA TGTGCCAGCAGCGGTAGCATGGAGACCCAGTACTTC. Residues: CASSGSMETQYF.

This clone has more than one count but fewer than ten. CDR3 sequence: CAWSSQRLSSYNEQFF. The CDR3 nucleotides are TGTGCCTGGAGTAGCCAGCGCCTAAGCTCCTACAATGAGCAGTTCTTC. The chain carries TRBV30 and TRBJ2-1; D ambiguous. The CDR3 has 16 residues. Trimming pared 2 bases from V and 0 bases from J, leaving 14 bases between. Looked up from germline, CDR1 is GTSNPN and CDR2 is SVGIG (reference sequence).

This clone was counted only a few times. Other DNA sequences in the sample encode the same CDR3. The chain couples TRBV19 to TRBJ2-7, with 11 bases identical to TRBD1. This CDR3 region has 14 residues. Losses at the gene ends were 3 bases for V and 6 bases for J; bases not matched to a gene: 4. From germline, CDR1 is LNHDA and CDR2 SQIVND (reference sequence). The CDR3 nucleotides read TGTGCCAGTAGTATCGGACAGGGGGCGGGCGAGCAGTACTTC. It yields the protein CASSIGQGAGEQYF.

The V gene is TRBV27, the J gene TRBJ2-7; D unresolved. The V gene's germline CDR1 is MNHEY and CDR2 SMNVEV (reference sequence). The V gene lost 0 bases and the J gene lost 0 bases, with 3 bases spanning the gap. The CDR3 totals 13 residues. In DNA form, the CDR3 reads TGTGCCAGCAGTTTATCCTTCTCCTACGAGCAGTACTTC. Encoded protein: CASSLSFSYEQYF.

V and J are TRBV27 and TRBJ2-3; 7 bases are shared with TRBD1. V lost 5 bases and J lost 8; bases outside the gene matches: 7. Germline loops: CDR1 MNHEY, CDR2 SMNVEV (reference sequence). The CDR3 consists of 13 residues. The CDR3 coding sequence is TGTGCCAGCAGTACGACAGGGTTGGCTACGCAGTATTTT. This sequence encodes CASSTTGLATQYF.

The chain uses TRBV5-6 and TRBJ1-2; perhaps TRBD1 as D (6 bases). CDR3 length: 15 residues. V shed 1 base and J shed 6 bases, with 16 bases lying between them. Per the germline V gene, CDR1 is SGHDT and CDR2 is YYEEEE. The CDR3 here is CASSLNQGQFHGYTF. In nucleotides, the CDR3 is TGTGCCAGCAGCTTGAATCAGGGACAATTTCATGGCTACACCTTC. The whole variable domain, filled in from reference TRBV5-6 and TRBJ1-2, reads DAGVTQSPTHLIKTRGQQVTLRCSPKSGHDTVSWYQQALGQGPQFIFQYYEEEERQRGNFPDRFSGHQFPNYSSELNVNALLLGDSALYLCASSLNQGQFHGYTFGSGTRLTVV.

This chain connects TRBV12-5 to TRBJ1-2; possible D gene TRBD1, 6 bases. V lost 0 bases to trimming and J lost 5 bases, with 10 bases between them. Germline V gene data show CDR1 as LGHNT and CDR2 as FRNRAP. The CDR3 extends over 14 amino acids. The CDR3 is CASGLVGQLYGYTF. CDR3 coding DNA: TGTGCTAGTGGTTTGGTAGGACAGCTATATGGCTACACCTTC.

The CDR3 spells CASSPGGPGTYEQYF. DNA for the CDR3: TGCGCCAGCAGCCCCGGAGGCCCCGGCACCTACGAGCAGTACTTC. The V gene is TRBV5-1, the J gene TRBJ2-7, with D possibly matching TRBD2 (5 bases). CDR1 SGHRS and CDR2 YFSETQ come from the germline V gene. The CDR3 length is 15 residues. The V and J ends lost 4 bases and 2 bases respectively, with 16 bases between them.

The chain has TRBV28 and TRBJ1-1, with a possible D match to TRBD1 (5 bases). Germline V CDR1 and CDR2: MDHEN, SYDVKM. The CDR3 is 11 residues long. Trimming stripped 6 bases from V and 7 bases from J, with 9 bases between. The CDR3 here is CASSWTYEAFF. The CDR3 DNA reads TGTGCCAGCAGCTGGACATATGAAGCTTTCTTT.

CDR3: CSALREYEQYF. In nucleotides, the CDR3 is TGCAGTGCCCTGAGAGAATACGAGCAGTACTTC. The chain has TRBV20-1 and TRBJ2-7; D not resolved. The CDR3 length is 11 residues. Trimming stripped 6 bases from V and 4 bases from J, with 10 bases between. Germline V gene sequence: CDR1 DFQATT, CDR2 SNEGSKA (reference sequence).

This chain links TRBV4-1 with TRBJ2-1; 11 nucleotides line up with TRBD1. Germline CDR1 and CDR2: MGHRA and YSYEKL. The CDR3 has 14 amino acids. After removal of 6 bases from V and 4 bases from J, the junction contained 2 bases not matched to a gene. The CDR3 region is CASRGTGGYNEQFF. The CDR3, as DNA: TGCGCCAGCAGAGGGACAGGGGGATACAATGAGCAGTTCTTC.

V is TRBV7-6 and J is TRBJ1-1, with 8 bases fitting TRBD1. The CDR3 totals 13 residues. J lost 7 bases, V lost 5 bases, and 6 bases had no gene match. Germline CDR1 reads SGHVS; CDR2 reads FNYEAQ. The CDR3 region has the DNA TGTGCCAGCAGCCCCGGACAGGGACTTGAAGCTTTCTTT. This encodes CASSPGQGLEAFF.

The chain couples TRBV5-6 to TRBJ2-3; D is unresolved. Germline-derived CDR1 and CDR2 are SGHDT and YYEEEE. This CDR3 contains 16 residues. Trimming shortened V by 3 bases and J by 2 bases, and 16 bases separated the two germline ends. DNA of the CDR3: TGTGCCAGCAGCTCCGGTTCCATCCTTTACACAGATACGCAGTATTTT. It codes for CASSSGSILYTDTQYF.

The chain combines TRBV4-1 with TRBJ1-4; D gene ambiguous. CDR3 length: 15 residues. Germline CDR1 MGHRA, CDR2 YSYEKL. The V end was cut by 2 bases, the J end by 7 bases, with 14 bases between. The CDR3 nucleotides are TGCGCCAGCAGCCAACCCCATGGCTCCATTGAAAAACTGTTTTTT. It encodes CASSQPHGSIEKLFF.

The gene calls are TRBV28 and TRBJ1-2, with 8 positions matching TRBD1. In germline, CDR1 is MDHEN, CDR2 SYDVKM. This CDR3 region has 13 residues. With V trimmed by 10 bases and J by 7 bases, 11 bases remained unmatched. The CDR3, as DNA: TGTGCCATTTCAGGGGGCGCTGGGGTTGGCTACACCTTC. Encoded protein: CAISGGAGVGYTF.

V is TRBV30 and J is TRBJ1-2; 8 positions agree with TRBD1. The CDR3 loop spans 14 amino acids. Unmatched junction bases numbered 8, after V lost 0 bases and J lost 8 bases. CDR1 is GTSNPN, CDR2 SVGIG, per germline (reference sequence). The CDR3 DNA reads TGTGCCTGGAGTGTAGGGCAGGGGGCGTCAGGCTACACCTTC. It specifies CAWSVGQGASGYTF.

The chain carries TRBV29-1 and TRBJ2-6, with D unresolved. In germline, CDR1 is SQVTM, CDR2 ANQGSEA. Deletions cut 3 bases from V and 1 base from J, with 4 bases between. This CDR3 has 13 residues. CDR3 bases: TGCAGCGTTGATCCATCTGGGGCCAACGTCCTGACTTTC. The encoded protein is CSVDPSGANVLTF.

This rearrangement joins TRBV7-7 to TRBJ1-1, with D tentatively TRBD1 (5 bases). The CDR3 extends over 13 amino acids. Germline V CDR1 and CDR2: SSHAT, FNYEAQ (reference sequence). Trimming took off 5 bases at V and 3 bases at J, with 10 bases between the two ends. The CDR3 loop reads CASSREGDTEAFF. The CDR3 DNA sequence: TGTGCCAGCAGCAGGGAAGGGGACACTGAAGCTTTCTTT.